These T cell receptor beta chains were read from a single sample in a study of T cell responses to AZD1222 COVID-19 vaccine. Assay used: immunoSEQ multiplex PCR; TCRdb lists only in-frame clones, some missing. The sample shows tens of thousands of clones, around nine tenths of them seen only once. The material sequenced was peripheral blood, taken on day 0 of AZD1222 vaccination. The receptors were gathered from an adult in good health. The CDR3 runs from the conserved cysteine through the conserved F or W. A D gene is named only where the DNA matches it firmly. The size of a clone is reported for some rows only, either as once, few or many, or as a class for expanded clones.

DNA: TGTGCCAGCAAACTAATACAGGTGAACACTGAAGCTTTCTTT
CDR3: CASKLIQVNTEAFF
size: -
V: TRBV27
J: TRBJ1-1
D: -

DNA: TGCGCCAGCAGGGGATTCGACGAGCAGTACTTC
CDR3: CASRGFDEQYF
size: -
V: TRBV4-1
J: TRBJ2-7
D: -

DNA: TGTGCCAGCAGCGTAGCACCGTCCCGAGGTGAAAAACTGTTTTTT
CDR3: CASSVAPSRGEKLFF
size: -
V: TRBV9
J: TRBJ1-4
D: -

DNA: TGCGCCAGCAGCTTCTACAGGGACTCACCCCTCCACTTT
CDR3: CASSFYRDSPLHF
size: -
V: TRBV5-1
J: TRBJ1-6
D: -

DNA: TGCGCCAGCAGCGACGGGACAGGGGGCTTCAACACTGAAGCTTTCTTT
CDR3: CASSDGTGGFNTEAFF
size: once
V: TRBV5-1
J: TRBJ1-1
D: TRBD1

DNA: TGTGCCAGCCGTCGGTCGGGCAGGGGAGCGCAGCCCCAGCATTTT
CDR3: CASRRSGRGAQPQHF
size: -
V: TRBV28
J: TRBJ1-5
D: -

DNA: TGCAGCGTTGACCAGACAGGGGACCGCACAGATACGCAGTATTTT
CDR3: CSVDQTGDRTDTQYF
size: once
V: TRBV29-1
J: TRBJ2-3
D: TRBD1

DNA: TGCGCCAGCAATCGCCTTGGAGGCACTGAAGCTTTCTTT
CDR3: CASNRLGGTEAFF
size: -
V: TRBV5-1
J: TRBJ1-1
D: -

DNA: TGTGCCAGCAGTTCAGGACAGGGGAGCTATGGCTACACCTTC
CDR3: CASSSGQGSYGYTF
size: -
V: TRBV6-5
J: TRBJ1-2
D: TRBD1

DNA: TGCGCCAGCAGCTTGTCCGGACAGGGAGGGTCACCCCTCCACTTT
CDR3: CASSLSGQGGSPLHF
size: -
V: TRBV5-1
J: TRBJ1-6
D: TRBD1

DNA: TGTGCCAGCAGCTTAGGGAATTTGAACACTGAAGCTTTCTTT
CDR3: CASSLGNLNTEAFF
size: -
V: TRBV7-8
J: TRBJ1-1
D: -

DNA: TGTGCCAGCAGCGCGAGGGACACCTCTGGAAACACCATATATTTT
CDR3: CASSARDTSGNTIYF
size: -
V: TRBV6-5
J: TRBJ1-3
D: -

DNA: TGTGCCAGTAGATGGGCCCCAAGGGGGAGCAATCAGCCCCAGCATTTT
CDR3: CASRWAPRGSNQPQHF
size: once
V: TRBV19
J: TRBJ1-5
D: -

DNA: TGTGCCAGCAGCGAACAGGGGACGGACACCGGGGAGCTGTTTTTT
CDR3: CASSEQGTDTGELFF
size: once
V: TRBV9
J: TRBJ2-2
D: TRBD1

DNA: TGCGCCAGCAGTGAGTCTGGTGAAGGGGCTGAAGCTTTCTTT
CDR3: CASSESGEGAEAFF
size: -
V: TRBV10-1
J: TRBJ1-1
D: -